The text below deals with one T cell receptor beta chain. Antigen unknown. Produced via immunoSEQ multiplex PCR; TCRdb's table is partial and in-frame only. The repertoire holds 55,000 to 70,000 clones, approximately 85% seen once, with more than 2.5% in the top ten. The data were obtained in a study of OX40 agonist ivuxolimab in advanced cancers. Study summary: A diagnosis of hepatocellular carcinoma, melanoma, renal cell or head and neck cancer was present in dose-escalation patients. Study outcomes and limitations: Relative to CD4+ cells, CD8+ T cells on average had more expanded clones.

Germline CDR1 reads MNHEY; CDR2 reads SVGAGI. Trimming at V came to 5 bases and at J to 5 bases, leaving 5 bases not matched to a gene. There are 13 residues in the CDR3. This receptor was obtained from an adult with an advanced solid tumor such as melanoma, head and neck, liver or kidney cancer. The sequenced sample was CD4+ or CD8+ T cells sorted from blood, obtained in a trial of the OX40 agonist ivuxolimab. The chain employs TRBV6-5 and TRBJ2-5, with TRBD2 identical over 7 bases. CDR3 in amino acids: CASSPKGGETQYF. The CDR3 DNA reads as TGTGCCAGCAGTCCCAAGGGAGGGGAGACCCAGTACTTC.